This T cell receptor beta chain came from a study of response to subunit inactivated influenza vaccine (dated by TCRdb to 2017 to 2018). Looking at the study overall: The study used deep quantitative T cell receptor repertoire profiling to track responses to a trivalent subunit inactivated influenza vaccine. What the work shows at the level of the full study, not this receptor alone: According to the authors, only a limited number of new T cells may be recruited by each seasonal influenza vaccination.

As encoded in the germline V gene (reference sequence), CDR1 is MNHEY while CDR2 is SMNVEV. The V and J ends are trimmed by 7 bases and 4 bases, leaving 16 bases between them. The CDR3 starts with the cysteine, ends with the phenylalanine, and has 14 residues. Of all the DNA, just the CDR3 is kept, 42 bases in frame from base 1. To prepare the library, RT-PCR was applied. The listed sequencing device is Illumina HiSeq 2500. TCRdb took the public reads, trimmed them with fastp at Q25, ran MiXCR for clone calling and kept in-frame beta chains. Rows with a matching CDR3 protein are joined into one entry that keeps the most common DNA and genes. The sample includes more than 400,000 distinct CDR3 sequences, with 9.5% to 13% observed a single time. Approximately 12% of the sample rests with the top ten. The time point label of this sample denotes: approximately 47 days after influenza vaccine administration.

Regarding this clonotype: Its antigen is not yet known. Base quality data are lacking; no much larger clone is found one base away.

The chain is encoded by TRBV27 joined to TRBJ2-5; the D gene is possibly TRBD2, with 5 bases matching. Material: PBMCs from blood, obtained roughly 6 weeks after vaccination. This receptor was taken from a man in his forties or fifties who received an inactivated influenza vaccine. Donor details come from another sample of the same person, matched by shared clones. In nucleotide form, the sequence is TGTGCCAGCAAGAATAACCTTGGAGGAGAGACCCAGTACTTC. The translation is CASKNNLGGETQYF.